One and the same sample provided the 22 T cell receptor beta chains below, sequenced in a study of T cells after yellow fever vaccination. TCRdb used MiXCR to reprocess the 5' RACE reads, holding one entry per CDR3 protein. The table has over 250,000 distinct CDR3 sequences, around 4.9% seen once; the top ten hold 3% to 4%. Sequences were derived from CD4+ T cells sorted from PBMCs, sampled on the day of the yellow fever booster vaccination. These receptors were taken from a young man who received the YFV17D yellow fever vaccine.

This chain joins TRBV21-1 and TRBJ2-7; the table assigns TRBD1, which was not confirmed against the DNA. TRBV21-1 is termed a pseudogene. This CDR3 has 16 amino acids. Here the CDR3 reads CASSAPGQGAPYEQYV. Written as DNA, the CDR3 is TGTGCCAGCAGCGCACCGGGACAGGGGGCCCCCTACGAGCAGTACGTC.

V and J are TRBV20-1 and TRBJ2-3; maybe TRBD1 (5 bases). The CDR3 runs to 11 residues. Trimming took 5 bases from V and 4 from J, leaving 7 bases between them. Germline CDR1 reads DFQATT; CDR2 reads SNEGSKA (reference sequence). CDR3 in amino acids: CSAPRADTQYF. CDR3 nucleotides: TGCAGTGCTCCCAGGGCAGATACGCAGTATTTT.

This clonotype has ten or more counts. The chain uses TRBV12-3 or TRBV12-4 and TRBJ1-5; perhaps TRBD1 as D (6 bases). This CDR3 is built from 13 residues. Trimming removed 4 bases from V and 2 bases from J, with 6 bases in between. The CDR3 protein is CASSSGGNQPQHF. For the CDR3, the DNA is TGTGCCAGCAGTTCAGGGGGCAATCAGCCCCAGCATTTT.

The rearrangement links TRBV4-3 to TRBJ1-6; D remains unclear. CDR1 and CDR2 (germline): LGHNA, YSLEER. V was cut by 0 bases and J by 6 bases, with 9 bases left in between. This CDR3 has 15 residues. This CDR3 reads CASSQDPLRNSPLHF. For the CDR3, the DNA is TGCGCCAGCAGCCAAGATCCACTGCGTAATTCACCCCTCCACTTT.

This clonotype was counted between two and nine times. The J gene is TRBJ2-3, the V gene TRBV19; perhaps TRBD2 as D (5 bases). V gave up 5 bases and J gave up 1 base, with 10 bases separating them. Germline loops: CDR1 LNHDA, CDR2 SQIVND (reference sequence). The CDR3 sequence is 14 residues long. The CDR3 spells CASSSLGGTDTQYF. The DNA of the CDR3 is TGTGCCAGTAGTTCCCTCGGGGGCACAGATACGCAGTATTTT.

The V and J genes are TRBV5-1 and TRBJ1-4; D not certain. Trimming cost V 4 bases and J 1 base, with 14 bases left between them. The germline gives CDR1 SGHRS, CDR2 YFSETQ. The CDR3 has 16 amino acids. The CDR3 nucleotides read TGCGCCAGCAGCCTGACACCGTTCCTAACTAATGAAAAACTGTTTTTT. It yields the protein CASSLTPFLTNEKLFF. The variable domain in full, with the rest retrieved from reference TRBV5-1 and TRBJ1-4, is KAGVTQTPRYLIKTRGQQVTLSCSPISGHRSVSWYQQTPGQGLQFLFEYFSETQRNKGNFPGRFSGRQFSNSRSEMNVSTLELGDSALYLCASSLTPFLTNEKLFFGSGTQLSVL.

This clonotype was counted only a few times. The V and J genes are TRBV4-3 and TRBJ2-4, with 8 bases that match TRBD1. CDR1 LGHNA and CDR2 YSLEER come from the germline V gene. The CDR3 runs 15 residues. The trim removed 0 bases at V and 8 bases at J, leaving 6 bases unmatched. The CDR3 bases are TGCGCCAGCAGCCAAGAAAAGGACAGGGTCGACATTCAGTACTTC. Translated: CASSQEKDRVDIQYF.

This clonotype was detected a few times. The J gene is TRBJ2-7, the V gene TRBV5-1, with D perhaps TRBD1 (6 bases). V gave up 7 bases and J gave up 7 bases, with 18 bases separating them. The CDR3 consists of 13 residues. The germline gives CDR1 SGHRS, CDR2 YFSETQ. The CDR3 region is CASGRDTMSEQYV. The CDR3 DNA is TGCGCCAGCGGCCGGGACACCATGTCTGAGCAGTACGTC.

This clonotype was seen at least ten times. The chain carries TRBV30 and TRBJ2-5, with a tentative D call TRBD1 (6 bases). The CDR3 is 15 amino acids. Per the germline V gene, CDR1 is GTSNPN and CDR2 is SVGIG (reference sequence). Trimming cost V 0 bases and J 0 bases, with 11 bases left between them. The CDR3 region has the DNA TGTGCCTGGAGTGTGGACAGTTACTACCAAGAGACCCAGTACTTC. Its translation: CAWSVDSYYQETQYF.

This chain connects TRBV3-1 to TRBJ2-3; 13 bases map to TRBD2. From germline, CDR1 is LGHDT and CDR2 YNNKEL (reference sequence). V was pared by 0 bases and J by 1 base, with 10 bases of the junction left unmatched. The CDR3 contains 20 residues. Here the CDR3 reads CASSQDIAGGLAGGTDTQYF. CDR3 coding DNA: TGTGCCAGCAGCCAAGATATCGCGGGTGGACTAGCGGGGGGCACAGATACGCAGTATTTT.

This chain connects TRBV29-1 to TRBJ1-2, with 8 bases that match TRBD1. Germline loops: CDR1 SQVTM, CDR2 ANQGSEA. V lost 4 bases to trimming and J lost 5 bases; unmatched junction nucleotides: 9. The CDR3 runs 14 residues. The CDR3 nucleotides are TGCAGCGTTGCACGTGACAGGGGATGGTATGGCTACACCTTC. Translating gives CSVARDRGWYGYTF. The whole variable domain, remainder taken from reference TRBV29-1 and TRBJ1-2, is SAVISQKPSRDICQRGTSLTIQCQVDSQVTMMFWYRQQPGQSLTLIATANQGSEATYESGFVIDKFPISRPNLTFSTLTVSNMSPEDSSIYLCSVARDRGWYGYTFGSGTRLTVV.

The rearrangement links TRBV5-1 to TRBJ1-6; tentative D call: TRBD1 (6 bases). The CDR3 spans 16 residues. Germline loops: CDR1 SGHRS, CDR2 YFSETQ. V lost 4 bases, J lost 6 bases, and 17 bases lay in between. The CDR3 loop is CASSNAPGQSNSPLHF. CDR3 nucleotide sequence: TGCGCCAGCAGCAACGCCCCAGGACAGTCTAATTCACCCCTCCACTTT.

This clonotype was detected only a few times. The chain recombines TRBV28 with TRBJ2-3; no clear D. The CDR3 is 16 residues long. Germline loops: CDR1 MDHEN, CDR2 SYDVKM. V was trimmed by 5 bases and J by 0 bases, leaving 15 bases between them. The CDR3 region is CASSPLWLASTDTQYF. The CDR3 DNA is TGTGCCAGCAGTCCCTTGTGGCTCGCTAGCACAGATACGCAGTATTTT.

The rearrangement uses TRBV6-5 and TRBJ1-2, with D possibly being TRBD1 (5 bases). Trimming stripped 5 bases from V and 7 bases from J, with 17 bases between. This CDR3 has 14 residues. Germline CDR1 reads MNHEY; CDR2 reads SVGAGI. The CDR3 sequence: CASSPSGPQGGYTF. The CDR3 region has the DNA TGTGCCAGCAGTCCGTCCGGGCCTCAGGGTGGCTACACCTTC.

This clonotype has ten or more counts. V and J are TRBV5-5 and TRBJ1-2; 8 positions agree with TRBD1. The germline gives CDR1 SGHKS, CDR2 YYEKEE (reference sequence). The CDR3 is 14 residues long. V gave up 4 bases and J gave up 4 bases; unmatched junction bases: 6. The CDR3 nucleotides read TGTGCCAGCAGCCAACAGGGGGAAATCTATGGCTACACCTTC. Translation gives CASSQQGEIYGYTF. Full variable domain (rest looked up from reference TRBV5-5 and TRBJ1-2): DAGVTQSPTHLIKTRGQQVTLRCSPISGHKSVSWYQQVLGQGPQFIFQYYEKEERGRGNFPDRFSARQFPNYSSELNVNALLLGDSALYLCASSQQGEIYGYTFGSGTRLTVV.

This clonotype was detected many times. The chain is built from TRBV20-1 and TRBJ2-1; D is undetermined. The germline V gene has CDR1 DFQATT and CDR2 SNEGSKA (reference sequence). The CDR3 is 15 residues long. With 5 bases removed from V and 5 bases from J, the gap between germline ends came to 19 bases. CDR3 nucleotide sequence: TGCAGTGCTCCCTCGACCGACCGAGGAGACAATGAGCAGTTCTTC. Amino acid sequence: CSAPSTDRGDNEQFF.

In its sample, this clonotype was seen many times. The gene calls are TRBV7-3 and TRBJ2-3; no reliable D call. The germline V gene encodes CDR1 SGHTA and CDR2 FQGTGA. The CDR3 runs to 13 residues. Trimming took off 6 bases at V and 0 bases at J, with 7 bases between the two ends. CDR3 in DNA: TGTGCCAGCAGGCGTTCTAGCACAGATACGCAGTATTTT. This codes for CASRRSSTDTQYF.

The chain carries TRBV7-6 and TRBJ2-5, with D possibly being TRBD2 (6 bases). Germline loops: CDR1 SGHVS, CDR2 FNYEAQ. V was pared by 1 base and J by 5 bases, with 8 bases between. This CDR3 contains 13 residues. CDR3: CASSLEEGETQYF. The CDR3 DNA reads as TGTGCCAGCAGCTTAGAGGAGGGGGAGACCCAGTACTTC.

This clonotype was observed a handful of times. The chain uses TRBV4-3 and TRBJ2-3, with TRBD2 matching 8 bases. The length of the CDR3 is 19 residues. V lost 1 base to trimming and J lost 4 bases; unmatched junction nucleotides: 16. The germline CDR1 and CDR2 sequences are LGHNA and YSLEER. The CDR3 coding sequence is TGCGCCAGCAGCCAAGGGGGTGGGGTAGCGGGGTTACGAGCAGATACGCAGTATTTT. Its translation is CASSQGGGVAGLRADTQYF.

V is TRBV5-6 and J is TRBJ2-7; a possible D gene is TRBD1 (5 bases). Trimming took 4 bases from V and 4 from J, leaving 12 bases between them. The CDR3 consists of 13 residues. Germline V CDR1 and CDR2: SGHDT, YYEEEE. CDR3 region: CASSKDSGYEQYV. CDR3 coding DNA: TGTGCCAGCAGCAAAGATTCAGGGTACGAGCAGTACGTC.

This clonotype came up a few times. The chain carries TRBV6-2 or TRBV6-3 and TRBJ1-6; a weak D match, TRBD1 (6 bases). The CDR3 has 14 residues. Per germline, CDR1 MNHEY and CDR2 SVGEGT. Trimming removed 4 bases from V and 10 bases from J, with 14 bases in between. CDR3 coding DNA: TGTGCCAGCAGTTGGGGGGGGCCTCGGTCACCCCTCCACTTT. Translating gives CASSWGGPRSPLHF.

The chain has TRBV6-6 and TRBJ1-5, with TRBD1 matching over 10 bases. The CDR3 length is 14 residues. The germline CDR1 and CDR2 sequences are MNHNY and SVGAGI (reference sequence). The V gene end was trimmed by 6 bases and the J gene end by 7 bases; junction bases not matched to a gene: 6. The DNA of the CDR3 is TGTGCCAGCAGACCGGGACAGGGGTACCAGCCCCAGCATTTT. It codes for CASRPGQGYQPQHF.